This T cell receptor (beta chain) was observed in a study of shared clonotypes between healthy human individuals. Trimming took off 2 bases at V and 3 bases at J, with 7 bases between the two ends. The V gene's germline CDR1 is GTSNPN and CDR2 SVGIG (reference sequence). This CDR3 is built from 12 residues. The repertoire was sequenced with immunoSEQ multiplex PCR; TCRdb's copy has only in-frame clones and lacks some. This sample has roughly 2 million clones, with more than 90% found just once. This clonotype originated in a man aged 18 to 29 in good health. This chain connects TRBV30 to TRBJ1-2; D is ambiguous. Sequenced: naive CD4+ T cells sorted from blood. Subset specified: CD45RA+ positively selected. The CDR3 loop is CAWSRRDYGYTF. The DNA for the CDR3 is TGTGCCTGGAGTAGGAGGGACTATGGCTACACCTTC.